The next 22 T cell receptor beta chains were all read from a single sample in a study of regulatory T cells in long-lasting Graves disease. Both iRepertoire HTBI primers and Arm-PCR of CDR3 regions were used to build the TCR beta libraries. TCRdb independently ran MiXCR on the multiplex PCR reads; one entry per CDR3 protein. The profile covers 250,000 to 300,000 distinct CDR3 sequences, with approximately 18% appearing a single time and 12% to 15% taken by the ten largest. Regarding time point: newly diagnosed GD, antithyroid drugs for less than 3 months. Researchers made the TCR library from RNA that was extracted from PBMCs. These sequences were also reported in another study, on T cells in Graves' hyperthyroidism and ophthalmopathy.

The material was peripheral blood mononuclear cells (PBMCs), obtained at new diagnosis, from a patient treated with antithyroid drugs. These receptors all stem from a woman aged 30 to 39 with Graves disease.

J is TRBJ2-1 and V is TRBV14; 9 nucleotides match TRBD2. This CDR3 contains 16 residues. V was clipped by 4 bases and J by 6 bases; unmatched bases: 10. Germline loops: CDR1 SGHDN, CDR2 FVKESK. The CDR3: CASSPLSGGMSNEQFF. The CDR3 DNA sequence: TGTGCCAGCAGCCCACTCAGCGGGGGGATGAGCAATGAGCAGTTCTTC.

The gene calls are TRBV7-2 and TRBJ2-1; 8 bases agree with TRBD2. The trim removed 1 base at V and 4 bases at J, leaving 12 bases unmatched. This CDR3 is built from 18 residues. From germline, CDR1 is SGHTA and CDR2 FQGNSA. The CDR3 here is CASSLGGGGPHPYNEQFF. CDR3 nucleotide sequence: TGTGCCAGCAGCTTAGGCGGCGGGGGGCCCCATCCATACAATGAGCAGTTCTTC.

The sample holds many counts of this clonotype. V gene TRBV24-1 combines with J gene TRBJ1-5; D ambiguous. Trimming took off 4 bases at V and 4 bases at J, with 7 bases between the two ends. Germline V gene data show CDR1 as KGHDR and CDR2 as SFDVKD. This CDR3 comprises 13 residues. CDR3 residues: CATSDNSNQPQHF. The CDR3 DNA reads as TGTGCCACCAGTGACAACAGTAATCAGCCCCAGCATTTT.

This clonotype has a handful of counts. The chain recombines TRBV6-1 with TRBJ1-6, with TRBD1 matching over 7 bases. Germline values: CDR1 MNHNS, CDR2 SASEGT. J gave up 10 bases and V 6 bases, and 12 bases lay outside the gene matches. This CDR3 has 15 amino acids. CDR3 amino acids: CASSRTGSVWSPLHF. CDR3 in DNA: TGTGCCAGCAGCCGGACAGGCTCTGTTTGGTCACCCCTCCACTTT.

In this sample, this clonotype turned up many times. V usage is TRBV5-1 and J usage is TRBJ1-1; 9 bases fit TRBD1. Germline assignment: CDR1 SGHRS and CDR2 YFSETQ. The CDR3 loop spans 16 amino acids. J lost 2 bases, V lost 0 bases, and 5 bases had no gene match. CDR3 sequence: CASSLDAGQGNTEAFF. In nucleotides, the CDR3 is TGCGCCAGCAGCTTGGACGCGGGACAGGGTAACACTGAAGCTTTCTTT.

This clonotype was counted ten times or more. CDR3 amino acids: CASSLSGASYEQYF. DNA for the CDR3: TGTGCCAGCAGCTTGTCCGGGGCCTCATACGAGCAGTACTTC. This chain joins TRBV12-3 or TRBV12-4 and TRBJ2-7; D may match TRBD1 or TRBD2 (5 bases each). Trimming pared 6 bases from V and 4 bases from J, leaving 16 bases between. This CDR3 has 14 residues.

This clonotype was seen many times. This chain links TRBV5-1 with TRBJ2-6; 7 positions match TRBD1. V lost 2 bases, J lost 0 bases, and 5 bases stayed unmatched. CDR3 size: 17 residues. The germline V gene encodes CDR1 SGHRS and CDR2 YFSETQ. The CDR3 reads CASSLMTGNSGANVLTF. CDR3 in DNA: TGCGCCAGCAGCTTAATGACAGGGAACTCTGGGGCCAACGTCCTGACTTTC. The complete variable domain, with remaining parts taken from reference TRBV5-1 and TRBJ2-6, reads KAGVTQTPRYLIKTRGQQVTLSCSPISGHRSVSWYQQTPGQGLQFLFEYFSETQRNKGNFPGRFSGRQFSNSRSEMNVSTLELGDSALYLCASSLMTGNSGANVLTFGAGSRLTVL.

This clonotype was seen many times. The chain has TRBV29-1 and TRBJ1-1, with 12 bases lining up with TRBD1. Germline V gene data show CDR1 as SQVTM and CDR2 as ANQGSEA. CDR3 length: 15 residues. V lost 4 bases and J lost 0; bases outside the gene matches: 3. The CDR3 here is CSVAGTGGLNTEAFF. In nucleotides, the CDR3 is TGCAGCGTTGCTGGGACAGGGGGCTTGAACACTGAAGCTTTCTTT.

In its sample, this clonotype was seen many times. CDR3: CASSLGQGLAEAFF. In DNA form, the CDR3 reads TGTGCCAGCAGCCTAGGACAGGGTCTGGCTGAAGCTTTCTTT. The rearrangement joins TRBV7-9 to TRBJ1-1; TRBD1 matches 8 bases. With V trimmed by 5 bases and J by 6 bases, 8 bases remained unmatched. Germline CDR1 SEHNR, CDR2 FQNEAQ (reference sequence). This CDR3 spans 14 amino acids. Full variable domain (missing parts from reference TRBV7-9 and TRBJ1-1): DTGVSQNPRHKITKRGQNVTFRCDPISEHNRLYWYRQTLGQGPEFLTYFQNEAQLEKSRLLSDRFSAERPKGSFSTLEIQRTEQGDSAMYLCASSLGQGLAEAFFGQGTRLTVV.

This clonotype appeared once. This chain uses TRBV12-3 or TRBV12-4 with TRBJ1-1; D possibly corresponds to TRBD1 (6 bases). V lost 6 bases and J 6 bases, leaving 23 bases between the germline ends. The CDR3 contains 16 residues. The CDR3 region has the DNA TGTGCCAGCAGCCACGGGGGGGCCAGCTCAGGCCCTGAAGCTTTCTTT. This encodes CASSHGGASSGPEAFF.

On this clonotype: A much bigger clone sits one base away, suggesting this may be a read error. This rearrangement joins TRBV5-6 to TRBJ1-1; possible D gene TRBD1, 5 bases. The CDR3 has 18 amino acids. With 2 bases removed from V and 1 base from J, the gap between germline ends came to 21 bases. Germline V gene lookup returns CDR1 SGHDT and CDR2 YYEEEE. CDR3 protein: CASSLLSGTVGRNTEAFF. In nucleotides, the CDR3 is TGTGCCAGCAGCTTACTTTCCGGGACGGTGGGGAGGAACACTGAAGCTTTCTTT.

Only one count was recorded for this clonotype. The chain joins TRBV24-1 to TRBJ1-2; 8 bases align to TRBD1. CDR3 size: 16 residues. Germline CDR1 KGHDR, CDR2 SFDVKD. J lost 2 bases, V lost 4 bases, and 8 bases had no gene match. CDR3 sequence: CATSEPRGRFNYGYTF. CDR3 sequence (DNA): TGTGCCACCAGTGAACCCAGGGGGCGATTCAACTATGGCTACACCTTC.

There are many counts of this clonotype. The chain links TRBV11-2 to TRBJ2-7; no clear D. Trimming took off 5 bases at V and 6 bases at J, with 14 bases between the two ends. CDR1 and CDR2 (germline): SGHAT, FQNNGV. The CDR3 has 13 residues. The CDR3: CASSTEARLEQYF. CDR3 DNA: TGTGCCAGCAGCACCGAAGCTCGCCTCGAGCAGTACTTC.

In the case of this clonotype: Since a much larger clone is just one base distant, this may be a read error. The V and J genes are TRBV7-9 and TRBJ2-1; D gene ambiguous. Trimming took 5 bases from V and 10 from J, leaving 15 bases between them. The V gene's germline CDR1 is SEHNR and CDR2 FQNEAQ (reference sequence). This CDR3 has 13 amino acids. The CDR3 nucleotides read TGTGCCAGCAGCCCTACGTACCCCCCCGAGCAGTTCTTC. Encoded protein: CASSPTYPPEQFF.

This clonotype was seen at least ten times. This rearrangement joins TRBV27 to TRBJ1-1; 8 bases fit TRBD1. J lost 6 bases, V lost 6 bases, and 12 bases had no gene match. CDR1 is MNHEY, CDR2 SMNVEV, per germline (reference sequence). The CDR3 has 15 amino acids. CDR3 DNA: TGTGCCAGCAGCACCGACAGACAGGGGAGGGCTGAAGCTTTCTTT. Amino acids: CASSTDRQGRAEAFF.

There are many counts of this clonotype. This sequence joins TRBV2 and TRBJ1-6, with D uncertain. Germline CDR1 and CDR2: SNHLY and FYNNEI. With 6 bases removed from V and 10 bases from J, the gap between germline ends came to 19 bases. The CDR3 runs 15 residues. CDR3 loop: CASRESRAAGSPLHF. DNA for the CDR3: TGTGCCAGCAGAGAAAGTCGGGCCGCGGGGTCACCCCTCCACTTT.

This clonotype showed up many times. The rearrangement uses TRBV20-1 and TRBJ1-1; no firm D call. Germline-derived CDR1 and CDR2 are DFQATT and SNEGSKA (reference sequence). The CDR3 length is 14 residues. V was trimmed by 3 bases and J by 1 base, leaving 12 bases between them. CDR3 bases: TGCAGTGCTAGTAAAAGTTCGAAGAACACTGAAGCTTTCTTT. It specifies CSASKSSKNTEAFF.

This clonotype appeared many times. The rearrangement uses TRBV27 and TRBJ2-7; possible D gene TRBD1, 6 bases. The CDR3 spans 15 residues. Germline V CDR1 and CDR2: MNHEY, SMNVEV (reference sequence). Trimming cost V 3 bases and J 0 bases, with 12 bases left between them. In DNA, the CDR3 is TGTGCCAGCAGTTTTGCGACAGGACTCTCCTACGAGCAGTACTTC. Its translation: CASSFATGLSYEQYF.

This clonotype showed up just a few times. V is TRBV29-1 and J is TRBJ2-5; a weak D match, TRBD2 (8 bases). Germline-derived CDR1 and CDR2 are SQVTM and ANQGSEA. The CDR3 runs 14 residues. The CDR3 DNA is TGCAGTGCGGGGGGAAGGGGGCCACTGGAGACCCAGTACTTC. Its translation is CSAGGRGPLETQYF. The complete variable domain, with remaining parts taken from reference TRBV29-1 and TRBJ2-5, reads SAVISQKPSRDICQRGTSLTIQCQVDSQVTMMFWYRQQPGQSLTLIATANQGSEATYESGFVIDKFPISRPNLTFSTLTVSNMSPEDSSIYLCSAGGRGPLETQYFGPGTRLLVL.

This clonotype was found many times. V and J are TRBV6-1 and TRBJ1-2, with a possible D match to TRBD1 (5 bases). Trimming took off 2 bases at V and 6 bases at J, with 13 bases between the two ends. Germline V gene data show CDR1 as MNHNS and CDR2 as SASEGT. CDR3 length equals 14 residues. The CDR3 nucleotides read TGTGCCAGCAGTGAAATCATCGGGGGAGATGGCTACACCTTC. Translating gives CASSEIIGGDGYTF.

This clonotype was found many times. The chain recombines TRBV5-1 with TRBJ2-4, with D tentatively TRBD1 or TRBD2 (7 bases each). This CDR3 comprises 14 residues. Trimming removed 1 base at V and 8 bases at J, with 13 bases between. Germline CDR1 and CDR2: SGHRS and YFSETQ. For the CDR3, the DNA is TGCGCCAGCAGCTTGATGTCAGGGGGGGACATTCAGTACTTC. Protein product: CASSLMSGGDIQYF.

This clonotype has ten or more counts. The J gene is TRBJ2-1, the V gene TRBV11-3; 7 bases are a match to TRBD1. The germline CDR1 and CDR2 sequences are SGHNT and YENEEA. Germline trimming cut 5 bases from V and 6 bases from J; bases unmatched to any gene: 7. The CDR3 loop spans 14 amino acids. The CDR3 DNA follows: TGTGCCAGCAGCCTTAGCAGGGGGAGCAATGAGCAGTTCTTC. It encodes CASSLSRGSNEQFF.